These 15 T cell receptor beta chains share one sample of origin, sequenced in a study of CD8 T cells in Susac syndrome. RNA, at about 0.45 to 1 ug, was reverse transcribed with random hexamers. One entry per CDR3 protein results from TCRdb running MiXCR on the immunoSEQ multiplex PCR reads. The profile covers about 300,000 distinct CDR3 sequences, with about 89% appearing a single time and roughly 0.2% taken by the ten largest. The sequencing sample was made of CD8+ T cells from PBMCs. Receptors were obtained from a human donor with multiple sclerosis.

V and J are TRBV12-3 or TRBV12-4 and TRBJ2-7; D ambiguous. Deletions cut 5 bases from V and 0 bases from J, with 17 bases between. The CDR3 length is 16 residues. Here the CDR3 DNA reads TGTGCCAGCAGTCCCCGACGGGTCTCTGGCTCCTACGAGCAGTACTTC. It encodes CASSPRRVSGSYEQYF.

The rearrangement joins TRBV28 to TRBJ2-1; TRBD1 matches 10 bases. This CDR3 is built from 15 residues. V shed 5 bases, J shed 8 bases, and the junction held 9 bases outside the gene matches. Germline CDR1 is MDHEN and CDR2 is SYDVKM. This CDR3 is CASSPQTGGLDEQFF. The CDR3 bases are TGTGCCAGCAGTCCTCAGACAGGGGGCCTCGATGAGCAGTTCTTC.

CDR3 residues: CSVGGQGPDTQYF. In DNA, the CDR3 is TGCAGCGTGGGGGGGCAAGGCCCAGATACGCAGTATTTT. This chain links TRBV29-1 with TRBJ2-3; D possibly corresponds to TRBD2 (7 bases). The CDR3 spans 13 residues. CDR1 and CDR2 (germline): SQVTM, ANQGSEA. V lost 6 bases to trimming and J lost 4 bases, with 14 bases between them.

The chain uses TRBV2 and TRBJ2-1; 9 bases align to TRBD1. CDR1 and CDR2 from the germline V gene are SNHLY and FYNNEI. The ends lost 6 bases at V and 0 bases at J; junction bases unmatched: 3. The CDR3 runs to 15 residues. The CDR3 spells CASRTGGGSYNEQFF. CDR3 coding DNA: TGTGCCAGCAGGACAGGGGGGGGCTCCTACAATGAGCAGTTCTTC.

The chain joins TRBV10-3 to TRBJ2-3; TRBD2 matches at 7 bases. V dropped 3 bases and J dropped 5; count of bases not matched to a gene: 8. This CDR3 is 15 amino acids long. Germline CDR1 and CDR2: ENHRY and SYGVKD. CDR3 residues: CAISERAGEGDTQYF. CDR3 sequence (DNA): TGTGCCATCAGTGAACGGGCGGGAGAGGGAGATACGCAGTATTTT.

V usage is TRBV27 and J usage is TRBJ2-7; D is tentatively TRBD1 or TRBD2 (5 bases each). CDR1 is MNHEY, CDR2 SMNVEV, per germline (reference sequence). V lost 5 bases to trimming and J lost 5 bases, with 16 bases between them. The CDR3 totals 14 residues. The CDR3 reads CASSVWGTPNEQYF. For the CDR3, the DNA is TGTGCCAGCAGTGTCTGGGGGACCCCTAACGAGCAGTACTTC.

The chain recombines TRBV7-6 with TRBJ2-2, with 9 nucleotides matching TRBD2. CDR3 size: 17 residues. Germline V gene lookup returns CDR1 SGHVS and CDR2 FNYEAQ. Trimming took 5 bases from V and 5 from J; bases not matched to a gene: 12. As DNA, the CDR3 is TGTGCCAGCAGCCCCTCTACTCTAGCGGGAAATACCGGGGAGCTGTTTTTT. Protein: CASSPSTLAGNTGELFF.

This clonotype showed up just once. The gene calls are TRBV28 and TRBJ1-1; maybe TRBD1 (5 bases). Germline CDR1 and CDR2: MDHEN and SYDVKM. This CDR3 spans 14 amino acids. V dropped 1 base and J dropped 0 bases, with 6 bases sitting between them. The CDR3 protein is CASSLLQVNTEAFF. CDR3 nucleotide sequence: TGTGCCAGCAGTTTATTACAGGTGAACACTGAAGCTTTCTTT.

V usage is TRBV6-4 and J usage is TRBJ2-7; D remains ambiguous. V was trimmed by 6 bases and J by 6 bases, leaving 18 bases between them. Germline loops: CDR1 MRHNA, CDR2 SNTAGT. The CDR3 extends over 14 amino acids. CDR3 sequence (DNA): TGTGCCAGCAGCCCCATCGGGCCCTTCCGCGAGCAGTACTTC. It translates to CASSPIGPFREQYF.

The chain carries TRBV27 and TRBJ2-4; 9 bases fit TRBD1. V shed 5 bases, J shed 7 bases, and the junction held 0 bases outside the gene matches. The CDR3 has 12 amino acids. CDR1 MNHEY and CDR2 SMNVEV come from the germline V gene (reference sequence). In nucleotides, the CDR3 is TGTGCCAGCAGTGGACAGGGGAACATTCAGTACTTC. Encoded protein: CASSGQGNIQYF.

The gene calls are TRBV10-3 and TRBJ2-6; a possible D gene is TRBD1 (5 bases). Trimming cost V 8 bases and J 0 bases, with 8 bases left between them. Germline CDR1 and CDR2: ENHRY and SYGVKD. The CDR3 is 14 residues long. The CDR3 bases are TGTGCCATCCTCAGGGACTCTGGGGCCAACGTCCTGACTTTC. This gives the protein CAILRDSGANVLTF.

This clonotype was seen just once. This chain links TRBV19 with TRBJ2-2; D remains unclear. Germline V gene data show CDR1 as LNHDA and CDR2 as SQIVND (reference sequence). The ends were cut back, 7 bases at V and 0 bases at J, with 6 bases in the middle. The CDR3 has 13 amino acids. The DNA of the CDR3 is TGTGCCAGTAATAACCCGAACACCGGGGAGCTGTTTTTT. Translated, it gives CASNNPNTGELFF.

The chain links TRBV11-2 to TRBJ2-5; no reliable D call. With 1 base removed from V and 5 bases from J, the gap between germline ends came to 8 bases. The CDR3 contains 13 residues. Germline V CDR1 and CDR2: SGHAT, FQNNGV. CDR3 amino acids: CASSLAMEETQYF. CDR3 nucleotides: TGTGCCAGCAGCTTAGCCATGGAGGAGACCCAGTACTTC. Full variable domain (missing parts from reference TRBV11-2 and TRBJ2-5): EAGVAQSPRYKIIEKRQSVAFWCNPISGHATLYWYQQILGQGPKLLIQFQNNGVVDDSQLPKDRFSAERLKGVDSTLKIQPAKLEDSAVYLCASSLAMEETQYFGPGTRLLVL.

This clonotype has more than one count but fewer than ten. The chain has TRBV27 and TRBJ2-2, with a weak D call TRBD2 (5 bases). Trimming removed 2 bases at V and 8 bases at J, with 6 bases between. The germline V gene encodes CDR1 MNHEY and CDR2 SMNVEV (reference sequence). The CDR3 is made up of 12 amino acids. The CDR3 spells CASSLRGGELFF. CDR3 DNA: TGTGCCAGCAGTTTAAGAGGGGGGGAGCTGTTTTTT.

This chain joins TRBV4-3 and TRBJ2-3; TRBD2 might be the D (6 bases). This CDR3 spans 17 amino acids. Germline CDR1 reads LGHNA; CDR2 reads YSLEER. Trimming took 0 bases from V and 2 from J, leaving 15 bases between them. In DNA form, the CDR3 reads TGCGCCAGCAGCCAAGAAGGGGACTCCAAACCCACAGATACGCAGTATTTT. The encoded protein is CASSQEGDSKPTDTQYF.